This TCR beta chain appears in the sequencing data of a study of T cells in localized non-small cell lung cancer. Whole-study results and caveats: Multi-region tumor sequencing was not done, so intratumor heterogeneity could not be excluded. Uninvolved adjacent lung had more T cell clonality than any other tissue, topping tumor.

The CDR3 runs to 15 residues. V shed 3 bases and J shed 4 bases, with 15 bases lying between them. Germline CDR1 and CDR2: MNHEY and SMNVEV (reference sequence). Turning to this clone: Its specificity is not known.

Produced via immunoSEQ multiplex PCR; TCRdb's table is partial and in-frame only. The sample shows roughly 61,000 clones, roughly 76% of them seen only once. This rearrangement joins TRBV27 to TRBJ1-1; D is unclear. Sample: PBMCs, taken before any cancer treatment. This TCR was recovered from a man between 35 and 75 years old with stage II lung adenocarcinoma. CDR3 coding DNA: TGTGCCAGCAGTTTCGGGGTAGCCGAGGTCACTGAAGCTTTCTTT. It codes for CASSFGVAEVTEAFF.